This T cell receptor beta chain emerged from a study of Ad26.COV2.S vaccination and SARS-CoV-2 variants. Using immunoSEQ multiplex PCR, the repertoire was profiled, and TCRdb retains in-frame clones only, with some absent. The sample consists of 380,000 or so clones, 65% to 90% of them appearing once. The sample's treatment: some 19 received Ad26.COV2.S at low or high dose, single or two shots; 5 received placebo; per-sample allocation not given. Samples were taken on day 63 after the first vaccine or placebo injection. Material: peripheral blood, obtained in a trial of Ad26.COV2.S vaccine versus placebo. This TCR was sampled from a person between 18 and 65 years old who received the Ad26.COV2.S COVID-19 vaccine or a placebo.

The CDR3 DNA reads TGTGCCAGCAGCCCTACGGGACTCCTGGTTCCCCTCCACTTT. Translating it yields CASSPTGLLVPLHF. The chain employs TRBV7-9 and TRBJ1-6, with D possibly being TRBD1 (5 bases). The CDR3 is 14 residues long. The V and J ends lost 5 bases and 13 bases respectively, with 18 bases between them. Germline CDR1 and CDR2: SEHNR and FQNEAQ (reference sequence).